This T cell receptor beta chain stems from a study of CD4 and CD8 cells across lung adenocarcinoma regions. TCRdb redid the calling of the PCR reads with MiXCR, one entry per CDR3 protein. The sample has more than 11,000 distinct CDR3 sequences; around 45% are singletons. CDR3 length equals 13 residues. Germline assignment: CDR1 MNHEY and CDR2 SVGAGI. Trimming left V 4 bases short and J 3 bases short, with 9 bases between. This clonotype showed up many times. The chain joins TRBV6-5 to TRBJ1-2, with D possibly TRBD1 on 5 matching bases. The sequencing input was CD4+ T cells from the center of a lung tumor. This TCR came from a male donor with lung adenocarcinoma. The CD4 and CD8 labels of this study may be unreliable. CDR3 nucleotide sequence: TGTGCCAGCAGTTTCGGGGGTGACTATGGCTACACCTTC. Residues: CASSFGGDYGYTF.